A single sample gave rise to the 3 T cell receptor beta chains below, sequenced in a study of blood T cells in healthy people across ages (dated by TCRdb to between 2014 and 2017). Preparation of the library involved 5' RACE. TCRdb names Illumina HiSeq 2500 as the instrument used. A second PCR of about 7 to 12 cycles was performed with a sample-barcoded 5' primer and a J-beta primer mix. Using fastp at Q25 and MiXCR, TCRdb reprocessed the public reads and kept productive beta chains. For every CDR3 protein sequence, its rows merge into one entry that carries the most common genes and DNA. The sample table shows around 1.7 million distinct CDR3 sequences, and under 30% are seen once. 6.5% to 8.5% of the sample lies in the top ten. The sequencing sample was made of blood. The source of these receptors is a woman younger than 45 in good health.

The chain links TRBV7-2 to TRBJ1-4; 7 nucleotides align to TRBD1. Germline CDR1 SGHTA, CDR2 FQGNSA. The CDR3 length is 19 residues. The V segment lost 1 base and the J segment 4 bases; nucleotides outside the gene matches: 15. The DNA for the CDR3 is TGTGCCAGCAGCTTAGGGTCGGTAGGGGGCCTATCAATTAATGAAAAACTGTTTTTT. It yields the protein CASSLGSVGGLSINEKLFF.

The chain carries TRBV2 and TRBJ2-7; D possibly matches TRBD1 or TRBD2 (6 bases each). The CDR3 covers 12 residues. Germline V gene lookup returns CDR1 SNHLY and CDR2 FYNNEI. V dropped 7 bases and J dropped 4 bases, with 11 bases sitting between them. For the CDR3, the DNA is TGTGCCAGCACTGGAGGGGGGTACGAGCAGTACTTC. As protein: CASTGGGYEQYF.

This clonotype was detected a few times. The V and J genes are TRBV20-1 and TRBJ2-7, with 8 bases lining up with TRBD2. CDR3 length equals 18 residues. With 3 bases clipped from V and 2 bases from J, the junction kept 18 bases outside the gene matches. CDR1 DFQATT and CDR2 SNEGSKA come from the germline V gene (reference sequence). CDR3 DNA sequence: TGCAGTGCTAGTCCCGGGGGGGGGAAGGGTGAATGGACCTACGAGCAGTACTTC. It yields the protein CSASPGGGKGEWTYEQYF.